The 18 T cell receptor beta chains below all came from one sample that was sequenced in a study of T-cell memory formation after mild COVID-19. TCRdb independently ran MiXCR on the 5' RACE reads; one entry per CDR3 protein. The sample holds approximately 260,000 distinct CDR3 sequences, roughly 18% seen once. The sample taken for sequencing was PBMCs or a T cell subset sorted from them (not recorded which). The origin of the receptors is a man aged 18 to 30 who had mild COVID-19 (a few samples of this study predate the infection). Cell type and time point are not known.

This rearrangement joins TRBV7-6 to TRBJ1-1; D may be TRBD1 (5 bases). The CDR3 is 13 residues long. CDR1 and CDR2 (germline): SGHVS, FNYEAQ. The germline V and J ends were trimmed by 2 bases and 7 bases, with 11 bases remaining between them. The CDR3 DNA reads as TGTGCCAGCAGCTTAAGCTCAGGGATTGAAGCTTTCTTT. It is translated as CASSLSSGIEAFF.

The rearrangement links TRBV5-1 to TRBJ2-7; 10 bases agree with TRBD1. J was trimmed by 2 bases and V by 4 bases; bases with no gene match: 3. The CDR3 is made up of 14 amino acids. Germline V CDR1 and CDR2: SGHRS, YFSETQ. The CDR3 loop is CASSPGQGAYEQYV. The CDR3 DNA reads TGCGCCAGCAGCCCTGGACAGGGGGCCTACGAGCAGTACGTC.

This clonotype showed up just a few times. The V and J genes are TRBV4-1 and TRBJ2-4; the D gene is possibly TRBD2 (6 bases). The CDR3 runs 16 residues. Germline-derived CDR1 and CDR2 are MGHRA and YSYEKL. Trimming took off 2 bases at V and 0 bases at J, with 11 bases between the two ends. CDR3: CASSQPPGLAKNIQYF. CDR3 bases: TGCGCCAGCAGCCAACCTCCGGGACTAGCCAAAAACATTCAGTACTTC.

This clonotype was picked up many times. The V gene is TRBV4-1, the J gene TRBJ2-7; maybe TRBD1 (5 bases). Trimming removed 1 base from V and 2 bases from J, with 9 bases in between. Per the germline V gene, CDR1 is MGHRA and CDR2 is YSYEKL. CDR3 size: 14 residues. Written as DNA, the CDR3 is TGCGCCAGCAGCCAAGCAGGGTTTCCCTACGAGCAGTACTTC. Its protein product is CASSQAGFPYEQYF.

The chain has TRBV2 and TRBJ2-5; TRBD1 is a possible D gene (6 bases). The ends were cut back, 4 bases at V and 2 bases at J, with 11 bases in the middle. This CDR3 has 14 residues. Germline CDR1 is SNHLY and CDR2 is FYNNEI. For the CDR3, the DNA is TGTGCCAGCAGTGTGGACAGCGTACAAGAGACCCAGTACTTC. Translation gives CASSVDSVQETQYF.

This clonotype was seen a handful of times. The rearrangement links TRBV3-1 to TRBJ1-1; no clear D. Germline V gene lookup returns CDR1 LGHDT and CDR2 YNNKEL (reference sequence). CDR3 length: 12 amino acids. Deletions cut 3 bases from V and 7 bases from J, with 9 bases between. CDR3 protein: CASSHRRSEAFF. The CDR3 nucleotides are TGTGCCAGCAGCCATCGCCGGAGTGAAGCTTTCTTT.

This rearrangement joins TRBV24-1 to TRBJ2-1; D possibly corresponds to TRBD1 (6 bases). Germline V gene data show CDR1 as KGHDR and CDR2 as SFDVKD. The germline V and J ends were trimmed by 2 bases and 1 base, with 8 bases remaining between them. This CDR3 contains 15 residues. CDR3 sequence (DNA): TGTGCCACCAGTGATTCGACAGGTTCCTACAATGAGCAGTTCTTC. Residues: CATSDSTGSYNEQFF.

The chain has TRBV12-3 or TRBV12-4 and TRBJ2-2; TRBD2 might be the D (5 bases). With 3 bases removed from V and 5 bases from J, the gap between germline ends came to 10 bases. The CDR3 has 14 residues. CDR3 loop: CASSLDSRTGELFF. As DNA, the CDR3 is TGTGCCAGCAGTTTGGACTCACGGACCGGGGAGCTGTTTTTT.

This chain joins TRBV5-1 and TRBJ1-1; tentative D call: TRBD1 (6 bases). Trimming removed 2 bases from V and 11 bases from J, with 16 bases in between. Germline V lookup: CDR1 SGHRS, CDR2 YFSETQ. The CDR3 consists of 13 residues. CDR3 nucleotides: TGCGCCAGCAGCTTACGGACAGCACAGTTGGCTTTCTTT. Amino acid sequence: CASSLRTAQLAFF.

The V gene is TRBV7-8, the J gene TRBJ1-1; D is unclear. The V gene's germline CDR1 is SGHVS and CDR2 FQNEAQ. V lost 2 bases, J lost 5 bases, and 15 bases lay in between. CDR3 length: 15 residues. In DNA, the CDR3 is TGTGCCAGCAGCTTATTTTTGACGGGTGTGACTGAAGCTTTCTTT. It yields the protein CASSLFLTGVTEAFF.

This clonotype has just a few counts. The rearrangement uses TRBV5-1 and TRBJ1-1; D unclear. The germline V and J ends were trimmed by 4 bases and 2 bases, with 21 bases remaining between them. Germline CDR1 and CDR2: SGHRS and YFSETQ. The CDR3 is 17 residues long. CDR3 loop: CASSPWPQTPVNTEAFF. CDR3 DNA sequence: TGCGCCAGCAGCCCATGGCCGCAGACACCAGTAAACACTGAAGCTTTCTTT.

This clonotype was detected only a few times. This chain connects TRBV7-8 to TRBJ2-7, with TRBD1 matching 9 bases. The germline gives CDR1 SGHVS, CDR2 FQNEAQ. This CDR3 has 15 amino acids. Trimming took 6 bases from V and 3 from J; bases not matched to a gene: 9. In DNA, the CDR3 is TGTGCCAGCAGGAAGACGGGGGACAGGGTCTACGAGCAGTACTTC. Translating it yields CASRKTGDRVYEQYF.

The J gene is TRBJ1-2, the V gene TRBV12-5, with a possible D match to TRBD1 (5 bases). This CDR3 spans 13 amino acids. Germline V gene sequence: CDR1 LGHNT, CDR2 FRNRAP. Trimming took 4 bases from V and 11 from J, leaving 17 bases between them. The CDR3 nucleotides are TGTGCTAGTGGTTCCCTGGGGGGTCCAACGTACACCTTC. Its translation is CASGSLGGPTYTF.

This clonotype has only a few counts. The CDR3 loop reads CSVGQGYQPQHF. Here the CDR3 DNA reads TGCAGCGTTGGACAGGGTTATCAGCCCCAGCATTTT. The rearrangement links TRBV29-1 to TRBJ1-5, with 7 bases lining up with TRBD1. The CDR3 consists of 12 residues. V shed 4 bases and J 5 bases; nucleotides not matched to a gene: 2. Germline V gene lookup returns CDR1 SQVTM and CDR2 ANQGSEA.

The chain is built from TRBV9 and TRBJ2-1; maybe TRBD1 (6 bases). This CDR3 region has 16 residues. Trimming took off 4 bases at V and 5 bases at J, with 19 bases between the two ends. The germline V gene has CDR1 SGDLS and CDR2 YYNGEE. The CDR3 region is CASSLRGFPANNEQFF. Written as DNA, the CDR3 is TGTGCCAGCAGCCTCAGGGGCTTTCCCGCTAACAATGAGCAGTTCTTC.

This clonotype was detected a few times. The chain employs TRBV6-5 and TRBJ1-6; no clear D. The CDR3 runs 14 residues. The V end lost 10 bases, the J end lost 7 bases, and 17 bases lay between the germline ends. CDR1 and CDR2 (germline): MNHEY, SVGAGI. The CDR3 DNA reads TGTGCCACCTTGAGCAAGGGAGACAATTCACCCCTCCACTTT. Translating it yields CATLSKGDNSPLHF.

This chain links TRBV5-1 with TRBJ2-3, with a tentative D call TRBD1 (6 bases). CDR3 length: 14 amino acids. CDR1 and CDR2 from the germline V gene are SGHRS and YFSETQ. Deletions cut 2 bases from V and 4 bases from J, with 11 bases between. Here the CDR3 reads CASSLPTGPDTQYF. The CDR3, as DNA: TGCGCCAGCAGCTTACCGACAGGACCAGATACGCAGTATTTT.

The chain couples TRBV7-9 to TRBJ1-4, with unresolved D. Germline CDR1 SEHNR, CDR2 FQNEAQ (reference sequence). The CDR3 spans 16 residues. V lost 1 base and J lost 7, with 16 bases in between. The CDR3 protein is CASSLGLRPMGEKLFF. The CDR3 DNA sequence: TGTGCCAGCAGCTTAGGTCTGAGACCGATGGGTGAAAAACTGTTTTTT.